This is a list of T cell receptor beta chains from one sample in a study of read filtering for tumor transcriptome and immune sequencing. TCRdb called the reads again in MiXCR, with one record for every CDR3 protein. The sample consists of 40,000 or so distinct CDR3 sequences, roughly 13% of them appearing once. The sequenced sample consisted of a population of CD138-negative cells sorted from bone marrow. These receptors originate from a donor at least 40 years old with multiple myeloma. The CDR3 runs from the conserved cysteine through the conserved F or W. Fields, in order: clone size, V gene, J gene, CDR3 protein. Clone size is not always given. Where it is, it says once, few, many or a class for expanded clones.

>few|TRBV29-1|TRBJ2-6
CSVGGTTLSAANVLTF
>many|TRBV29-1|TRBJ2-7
CSVEGQSGEQYF
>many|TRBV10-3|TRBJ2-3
CAIRPINDNTQYF
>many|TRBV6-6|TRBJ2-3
CASTWYSEPQYF
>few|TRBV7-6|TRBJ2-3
CASSLELGNTQYF
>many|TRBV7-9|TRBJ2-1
CASSGGWVYNEQFF
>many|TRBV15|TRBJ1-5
CATTRTGQPQHF
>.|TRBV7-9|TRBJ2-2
CASSLGVDRAGELSF
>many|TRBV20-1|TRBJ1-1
CSAKGQLNTEAFF
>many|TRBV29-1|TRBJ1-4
CSAGDRGRIGNEKLFF
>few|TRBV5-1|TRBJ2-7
CASSQEQGWYEQYF
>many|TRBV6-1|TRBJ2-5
CASRTGTSGRGETQYF
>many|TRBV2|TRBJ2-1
CASSFDRGQFF
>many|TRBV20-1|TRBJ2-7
CSARGGGAYEQYF
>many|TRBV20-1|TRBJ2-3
CSARLAGVADTQYF
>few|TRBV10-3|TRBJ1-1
CAIRANTEAFF
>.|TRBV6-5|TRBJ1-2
CASRLTGGRLNYGHTF
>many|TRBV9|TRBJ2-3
CASSVATMDTQYF
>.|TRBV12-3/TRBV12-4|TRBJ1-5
CASSQDRLENQPQHF
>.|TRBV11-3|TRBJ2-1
CASTAIQGLEQSF
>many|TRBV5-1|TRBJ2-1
CASSLRASGTYYNEQFF
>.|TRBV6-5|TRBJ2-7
CASSKTGTYEQYF
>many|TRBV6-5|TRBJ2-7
CASGAGTGAMREQYF
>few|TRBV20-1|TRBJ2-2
CSALDPLDTGELFF
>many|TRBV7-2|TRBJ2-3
CASSQTSGSGTDTQYF
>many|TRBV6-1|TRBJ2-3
CASSTGTSTDTQYF
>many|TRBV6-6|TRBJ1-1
CASSPTSGEAFF
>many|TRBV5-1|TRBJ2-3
CASSFSFSTDTQYF
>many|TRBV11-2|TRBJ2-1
CASRAIGQMGQFF
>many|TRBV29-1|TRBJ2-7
CSVVWTGYEQYF
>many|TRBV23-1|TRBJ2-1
CASSPHPLAGAYNEQFF
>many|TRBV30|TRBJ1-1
CAWSKGGGIMNTEAFF
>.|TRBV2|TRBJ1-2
CASSPTLYRGGSYGYTF
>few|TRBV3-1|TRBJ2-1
CASSPGLAGGRYNEQFF
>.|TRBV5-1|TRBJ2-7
CASYQKHF
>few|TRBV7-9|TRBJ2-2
CASSIRGGARTGELFF
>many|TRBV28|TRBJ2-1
CASSFPRLANEQFF
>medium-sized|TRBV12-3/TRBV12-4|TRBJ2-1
CASSLWGSNNEQFF
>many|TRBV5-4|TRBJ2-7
CASSLGFSGRAAYEQYF
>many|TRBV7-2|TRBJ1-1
CASSLGGQVGTEAFF
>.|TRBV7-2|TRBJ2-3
CASSLLAGARTDTQYF
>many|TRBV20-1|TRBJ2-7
CSARPGYEQYF
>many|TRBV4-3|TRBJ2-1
CASSHIGLAGENEQFF
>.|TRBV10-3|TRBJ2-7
CAISESSSGRILGSYEQYF
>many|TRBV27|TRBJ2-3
CASSRDGTGPPWSTDTQYF
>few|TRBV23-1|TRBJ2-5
CASSHPTSAEETQYF
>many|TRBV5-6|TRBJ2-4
CASSPGGTSEYF
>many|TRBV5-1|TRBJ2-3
CASSLDREMVPDTQYF